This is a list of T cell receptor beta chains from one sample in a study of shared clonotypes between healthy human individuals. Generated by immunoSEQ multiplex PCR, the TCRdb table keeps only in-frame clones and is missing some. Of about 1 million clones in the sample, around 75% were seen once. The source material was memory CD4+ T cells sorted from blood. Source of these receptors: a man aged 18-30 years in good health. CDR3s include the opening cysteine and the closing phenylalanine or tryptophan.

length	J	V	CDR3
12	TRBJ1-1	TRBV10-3	CAISGGGTEAFF
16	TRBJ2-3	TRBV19	CASSIGFGGNTDTQYF
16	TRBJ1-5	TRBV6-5	CASSYPDRSLGQPQHF
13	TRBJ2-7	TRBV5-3	CARSPGLAGVKYF
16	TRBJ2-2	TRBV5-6	CASSSVAGPRAGELFF
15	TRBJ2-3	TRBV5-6	CASGVRASVVDTQYF
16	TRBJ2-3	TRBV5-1	CASGQGLAGNADTQYF
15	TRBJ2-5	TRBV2	CASSLNRGRQETQYF
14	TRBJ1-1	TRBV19	CASREGQRNTEAFF
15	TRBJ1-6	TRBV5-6	CASSFDPGINSPLHF
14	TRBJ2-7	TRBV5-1	CASRPGTGSYEQYF
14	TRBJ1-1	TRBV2	CASSEGQGVGGAFF
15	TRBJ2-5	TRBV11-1	CASSLGGPSQETQYF
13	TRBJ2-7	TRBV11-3	CASSLTFIYEQYF
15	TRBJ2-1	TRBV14	CASSQGLAGNNEQFF
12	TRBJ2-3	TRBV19	CASSSRGDTQYF
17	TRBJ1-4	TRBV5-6	CASSFYETGGRDEKLFF
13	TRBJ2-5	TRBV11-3	CASSLGGRETQYF
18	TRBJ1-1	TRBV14	CASSPFPGTGGGLSEAFF
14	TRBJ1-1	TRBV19	CASSMTGGYTEAFF
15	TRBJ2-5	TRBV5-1	CASSSGTGTGETQYF
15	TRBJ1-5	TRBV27	CASSPFRQSNQPQHF
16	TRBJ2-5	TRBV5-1	CASSLVDRTHQETQYF
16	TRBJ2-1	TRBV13	CASSLLASGYYNEQFF
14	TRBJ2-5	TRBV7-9	CASSLEASQETQYF
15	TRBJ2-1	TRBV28	CASSSTGSSYNEQFF
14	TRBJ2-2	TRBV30	CAWKGLSKAGELFF
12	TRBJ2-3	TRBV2	CASRGLTDTQYF
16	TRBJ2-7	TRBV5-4	CASSQEWTFSSYEQYF
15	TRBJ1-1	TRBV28	CASSLGGTAVTEAFF
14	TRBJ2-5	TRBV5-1	CASSFTRVEETQYF
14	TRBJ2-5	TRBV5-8	CASSPMGGKETQYF
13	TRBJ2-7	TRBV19	CASSPRGTGGQYF
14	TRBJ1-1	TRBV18	CASSDQAINTEAFF
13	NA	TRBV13	CASSLGQPYEQYF
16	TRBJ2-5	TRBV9	CASSQGLTGSQETQYF